Listed below are T cell receptor beta chains from one sample, sequenced in a study of beta chain features in type 1 diabetes. Sequenced by immunoSEQ multiplex PCR; TCRdb stores in-frame clones only, minus some. Of 150,000 to 200,000 clones listed, about 10% are singletons. The material sequenced was central memory CD4+ T cells from blood. These receptors originate from a woman aged 25 to 39 with type 1 diabetes. The CDR3 runs from the conserved cysteine through the conserved F or W. The D gene is left open where the match is weak. Part of the rows lack a size; the others show once, few, many or a class for expanded clones.

NA	TRBV18	TRBJ2-3	NA	TGTGCCAGCTCACAGGAGAGCCTCACAGATACGCAGTATTTT	CASSQESLTDTQYF
NA	TRBV21-1	TRBJ2-3	few	TGTGCCAGCAGCAAAAGCCGCTCACTTAGCACAGATACGCAGTATTTT	CASSKSRSLSTDTQYF
TRBD2	TRBV10-3	TRBJ2-1	NA	TGTGCCATCAGTGAGTCCACTAGCGGGAGGAATGAGCAGTTCTTC	CAISESTSGRNEQFF
NA	TRBV6-6	TRBJ1-2	NA	TGTGCCAGCAGTGTAAGCCGGGACTGGGACTATGGCTACACCTTC	CASSVSRDWDYGYTF
TRBD2	TRBV28	TRBJ2-1	few	TGTGCCAGCAGTGAAATTAGCGGGAACGATGAGCAGTTCTTC	CASSEISGNDEQFF
TRBD1	TRBV28	TRBJ1-2	NA	TGTGCCAGCAGTTTAGGCGGGGCGCAGGGGGCGAGCGGCTACACCTTC	CASSLGGAQGASGYTF
NA	TRBV29-1	TRBJ1-2	few	TGCAGCGTCGAGGGCAGGAGGGGACTTCACTATGGCTACACCTTC	CSVEGRRGLHYGYTF
TRBD2	TRBV9	TRBJ2-1	once	TGTGCCAGCAGCGCCGAACGGGGTTGGGGCGGGACTAGCGGCGAGTATGAGCAGTTCTTC	CASSAERGWGGTSGEYEQFF
TRBD2	TRBV25-1	TRBJ2-5	few	TGTGCCAGCAGTTCTCGGGGGAGGGCGGGTACGACCCAGTACTTC	CASSSRGRAGTTQYF
TRBD2	TRBV7-3	TRBJ2-1	NA	TGTGCCAGCAGCCTCCGACGCGGCGGGAGAACGTTCTTC	CASSLRRGGRTFF
NA	TRBV5-6	TRBJ2-5	few	TGTGCCAGCAGCTTGGTGGAGGACTCCGGAGAGACCCAGTACTTC	CASSLVEDSGETQYF
TRBD2	TRBV2	TRBJ2-1	NA	TGTGCCAGCAGGGGGACTAGCCAGGTCAATGAGCAGTTCTTC	CASRGTSQVNEQFF
TRBD2	TRBV29-1	TRBJ2-1	NA	TGCAGCGTTGACCTAGCGGGAGCTATTTATGAGCAGTTCTTC	CSVDLAGAIYEQFF
TRBD1	TRBV19	TRBJ1-1	few	TGTGCCAGTAGTATCGACAGGGAGGACACTGAAGCTTTCTTT	CASSIDREDTEAFF
NA	TRBV30	TRBJ2-5	NA	TGTGCCTGGAGTTTGAGGGAGACCCAGTACTTC	CAWSLRETQYF
NA	TRBV19	TRBJ2-7	few	TGTGCCAGTAGTATAGCTAAAGGACAGCCCGACTCCGAGCAGTACTTC	CASSIAKGQPDSEQYF
NA	TRBV5-1	TRBJ2-2	NA	TGCGCCAGCAGCTTGTGGGGCGCGAACACCGGGGAGCTGTTTTTT	CASSLWGANTGELFF
NA	TRBV13	TRBJ1-1	NA	TGTGCCAGCAGCTTAGGCAGGGGTTTGAACACTGAAGCTTTCTTT	CASSLGRGLNTEAFF
TRBD1	TRBV15	TRBJ1-5	few	TGTGCCACCAGCAACCGCAAAACCGGGACAGGGGCGCGACCCCAGCATTTT	CATSNRKTGTGARPQHF
TRBD1	TRBV28	TRBJ2-2	many	TGTGCCAGCCTTCAGGGACAGGCGAACACCGGGGAGCTGTTTTTT	CASLQGQANTGELFF
TRBD2	TRBV5-1	TRBJ2-3	NA	TGCGCCAGCAGAGGGGCTAGCGGAGATACGCAGTATTTT	CASRGASGDTQYF
NA	TRBV7-3	TRBJ1-1	few	TGTGCCAGCAGAAACCAGGTGAACACTGAAGCTTTCTTT	CASRNQVNTEAFF
NA	TRBV20-1	TRBJ2-1	few	TGCAGTGCTAGAGATCGTTATGAGCAGTTCTTC	CSARDRYEQFF
NA	TRBV28	TRBJ1-5	NA	TGTGCCAGCACCATAAACAGGGTAAATCAGCCCCAGCATTTT	CASTINRVNQPQHF
NA	TRBV6-1	TRBJ1-1	NA	TGTGCCAGCACAGACACTCAGAACACTGAAGCTTTCTTT	CASTDTQNTEAFF
NA	TRBV7-2	TRBJ1-2	NA	TGTGCCAGCAGCCCTAAGATAGGCTACACCTTC	CASSPKIGYTF
NA	TRBV30	TRBJ2-7	few	TGTGCCTGGAGTCGGGTCTCCTACGAGCAGTACTTC	CAWSRVSYEQYF
NA	TRBV19	TRBJ1-2	NA	TGTGCCAGTAGTATTGCGAGGAGTAACTATGGCTACACCTTC	CASSIARSNYGYTF
NA	TRBV29-1	TRBJ1-1	many	TGCAGCGTCCAAGGACAGAGGGGGAACACTGAAGCTTTCTTT	CSVQGQRGNTEAFF
TRBD1	TRBV5-6	TRBJ1-2	few	TGTGCCAGCAGCTGGGACAGGGGAACGGACTATGGCTACACCTTC	CASSWDRGTDYGYTF
NA	TRBV9	TRBJ1-5	NA	TGTGCCAGCAGCCCCTCCCCGAATCAGCCCCAGCATTTT	CASSPSPNQPQHF
NA	TRBV29-1	TRBJ2-5	many	TGCAGCGTTGCTAGCGATGGGAGTGAGACCCAGTACTTC	CSVASDGSETQYF
NA	TRBV5-1	TRBJ2-2	NA	TGCGCCAGCAGCTTCAGGGGAGACACCGGGGAGCTGTTTTTT	CASSFRGDTGELFF
TRBD2	TRBV30	TRBJ2-3	NA	TGTGCCTGGGGCGCCGGGACTATAACAGATACGCAGTATTTT	CAWGAGTITDTQYF
NA	TRBV5-1	TRBJ2-7	few	TGCGCCAGCAGCTTGGTGGCGGCTACCTACGAGCAGTACTTC	CASSLVAATYEQYF
NA	TRBV19	TRBJ1-2	few	TGTGCCAGACCCGACAGGCATTATGACTATGGCTACACCTTC	CARPDRHYDYGYTF
NA	TRBV5-1	TRBJ2-1	few	TGCGCCAGCAGCAAGGGGTACAATGAGCAGTTCTTC	CASSKGYNEQFF
TRBD2	TRBV11-2	TRBJ2-1	NA	TGTGCCAGCAGCTTAGTTAGGACTAGCGGGAGCGACAATGAGCAGTTCTTC	CASSLVRTSGSDNEQFF
NA	TRBV16	TRBJ1-5	NA	TGTGCCAGCAGCCAATCTGGGGGAGGAGGGCAGCCCCAGCATTTT	CASSQSGGGGQPQHF
TRBD1	TRBV9	TRBJ2-6	few	TGTGCCAGCAGCGGCGGACAGGGTCTCTCTGGGGCCAACGTCCTGACTTTC	CASSGGQGLSGANVLTF
TRBD1	TRBV11-2	TRBJ2-2	few	TGTGCCAGCAGCTTACAGGGACAGGGAATTGTCGGGGAGCTGTTTTTT	CASSLQGQGIVGELFF
TRBD2	TRBV7-9	TRBJ2-7	NA	TGTGCCAGCAGCTTAACGACTAGCGGGAGCCACGAGCAGTACTTC	CASSLTTSGSHEQYF
NA	TRBV7-9	TRBJ2-7	few	TGTGCCAGCAGTTCGGACAGACTCTTCTCCTACGAGCAGTACTTC	CASSSDRLFSYEQYF
TRBD1	TRBV28	TRBJ1-5	few	TGTGCCAGCAGTGTCCGACAGGGGAGGTTTCAGCCCCAGCATTTT	CASSVRQGRFQPQHF
NA	TRBV29-1	TRBJ2-3	few	TGCAGCGTTGATACTACAGATACGCAGTATTTT	CSVDTTDTQYF
NA	TRBV28	TRBJ1-1	few	TGTGCCAGCAGTGCAGAAAACACTGAAGCTTTCTTT	CASSAENTEAFF
TRBD1	TRBV18	TRBJ2-7	NA	TGTGCCAGCTCACAAGCGGGGACAGGGGCTTCTCGCGAGCAGTACTTC	CASSQAGTGASREQYF
NA	TRBV30	TRBJ2-3	few	TGTGCCTGGAGTGTAGGGGCAGATACGCAGTATTTT	CAWSVGADTQYF
TRBD1	TRBV6-6	TRBJ2-7	few	TGTGCCAGCAGTTACTCCGGGACAGGGGGCCGCGACGAGCAGTACTTC	CASSYSGTGGRDEQYF
TRBD2	TRBV6-5	TRBJ2-3	few	TGTGCCAGCAGTTACGGAATAGCGGGGGCCACAGATACGCAGTATTTT	CASSYGIAGATDTQYF
NA	TRBV28	TRBJ2-1	few	TGTGCCAGCAGTTTGCCAGGGGAGAGCGAGCAGTTCTTC	CASSLPGESEQFF
NA	TRBV29-1	TRBJ2-3	NA	TGCAGCGTAATCGGAGCCCCTCGGGGCACAGATACGCAGTATTTT	CSVIGAPRGTDTQYF
TRBD1	TRBV9	TRBJ2-7	few	TGTGCCAGCAGCGCCGGGACAGGATTCTACGAGCAGTACTTC	CASSAGTGFYEQYF
TRBD1	TRBV7-9	TRBJ1-2	NA	TGTGCCAGCAGCTTAGGACAGGGAGGCTATGGCTACACCTTC	CASSLGQGGYGYTF
NA	TRBV4-1	TRBJ2-2	NA	TGCGCCAGCAGCCAAGTGGGAGGGAACACCGGGGAGCTGTTTTTT	CASSQVGGNTGELFF
TRBD2	TRBV28	TRBJ2-5	NA	TGTGCCAGCAGTTTGAGACTAGCGGGAGTGAAAGAGACCCAGTACTTC	CASSLRLAGVKETQYF
TRBD2	TRBV29-1	TRBJ2-1	few	TGCAGCGTTGAAGACCCAACTAGCGGGACCCTAGGGGATGAGCAGTTCTTC	CSVEDPTSGTLGDEQFF
TRBD2	TRBV5-1	TRBJ2-1	few	TGCGCCAGCGGTATCGGGGCGGGGGATGAGCAGTTCTTC	CASGIGAGDEQFF